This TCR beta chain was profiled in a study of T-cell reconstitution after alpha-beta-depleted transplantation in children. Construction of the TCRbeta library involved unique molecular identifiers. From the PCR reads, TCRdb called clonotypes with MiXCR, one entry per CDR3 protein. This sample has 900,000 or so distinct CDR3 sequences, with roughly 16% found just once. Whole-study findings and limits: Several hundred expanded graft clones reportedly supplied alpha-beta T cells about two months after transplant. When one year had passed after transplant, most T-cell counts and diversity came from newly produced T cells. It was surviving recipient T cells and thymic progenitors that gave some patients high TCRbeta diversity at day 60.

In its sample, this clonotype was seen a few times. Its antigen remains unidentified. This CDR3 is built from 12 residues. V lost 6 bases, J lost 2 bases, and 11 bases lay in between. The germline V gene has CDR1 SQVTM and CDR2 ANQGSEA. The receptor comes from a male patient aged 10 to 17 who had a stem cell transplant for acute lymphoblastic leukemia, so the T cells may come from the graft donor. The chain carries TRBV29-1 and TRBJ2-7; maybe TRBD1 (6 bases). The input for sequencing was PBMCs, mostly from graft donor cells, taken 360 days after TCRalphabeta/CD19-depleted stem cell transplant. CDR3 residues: CSVRDTTYEQYF. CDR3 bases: TGCAGCGTCCGGGACACCACCTACGAGCAGTACTTC.